This T cell receptor beta chain was documented in a study of OX40 agonist ivuxolimab in advanced cancers. Study-wide context: At doses from 0.01 to 10 mg/kg, patients were given intravenous ivuxolimab every 2 weeks. The study enrolled dose-escalation patients with hepatocellular carcinoma, melanoma, renal cell or head and neck cancer.

Assay used: immunoSEQ multiplex PCR; TCRdb lists only in-frame clones, some missing. The table includes 80,000 or so clones, around 91% detected once. Study observations and caveats: CD4+ and CD8+ blood T cells expanded clonally by week 6 at 0.1 to 3.0 mg/kg.

Comment on this clone: Antigen unknown.

This material consisted of CD4+ or CD8+ T cells sorted from blood, taken in a trial of the OX40 agonist ivuxolimab. The clonotype comes from an adult with an advanced solid tumor such as melanoma, head and neck, liver or kidney cancer.

In nucleotides, the CDR3 is TGTGCCAGCAGTGAATTACGGGACACCCGGGGGTACGAGCAGTACTTC. It specifies CASSELRDTRGYEQYF. The chain couples TRBV6-1 to TRBJ2-7, with D tentatively TRBD1 or TRBD2 (6 bases each). V was cut by 2 bases and J by 4 bases, with 18 bases left in between. Germline CDR1 and CDR2: MNHNS and SASEGT. There are 16 residues in the CDR3.